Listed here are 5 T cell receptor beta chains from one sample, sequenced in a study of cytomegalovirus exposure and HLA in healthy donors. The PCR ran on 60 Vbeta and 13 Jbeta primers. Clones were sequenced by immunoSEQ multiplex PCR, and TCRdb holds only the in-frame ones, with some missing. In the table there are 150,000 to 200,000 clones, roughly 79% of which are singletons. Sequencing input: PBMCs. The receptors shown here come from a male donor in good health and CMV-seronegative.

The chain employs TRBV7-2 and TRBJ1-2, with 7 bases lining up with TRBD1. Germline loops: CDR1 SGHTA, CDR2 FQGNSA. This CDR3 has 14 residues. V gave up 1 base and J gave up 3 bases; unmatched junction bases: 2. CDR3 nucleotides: TGTGCCAGCAGCTTAGTAGGGGGCGACTATGGCTACACCTTC. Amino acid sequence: CASSLVGGDYGYTF.

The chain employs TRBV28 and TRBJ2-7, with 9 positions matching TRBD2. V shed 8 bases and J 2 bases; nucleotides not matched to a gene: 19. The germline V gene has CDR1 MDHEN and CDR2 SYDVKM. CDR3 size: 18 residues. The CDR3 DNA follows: TGTGCCAGCTTCGGATCTTTAGGGACTAGCCGACGAACCTACGAGCAGTACTTC. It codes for CASFGSLGTSRRTYEQYF.

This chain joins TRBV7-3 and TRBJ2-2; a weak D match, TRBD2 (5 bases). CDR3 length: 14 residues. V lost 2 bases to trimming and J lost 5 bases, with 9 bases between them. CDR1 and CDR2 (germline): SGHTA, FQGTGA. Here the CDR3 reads CASSLDTGTGELFF. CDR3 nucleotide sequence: TGTGCCAGCAGCTTAGACACGGGGACCGGGGAGCTGTTTTTT.

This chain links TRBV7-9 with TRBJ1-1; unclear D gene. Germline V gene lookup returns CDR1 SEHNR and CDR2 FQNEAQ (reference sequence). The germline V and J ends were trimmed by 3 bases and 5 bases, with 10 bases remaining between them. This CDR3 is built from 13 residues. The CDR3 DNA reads TGTGCCAGCAGCTTTGGCGCGACTACTGAAGCTTTCTTT. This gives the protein CASSFGATTEAFF.

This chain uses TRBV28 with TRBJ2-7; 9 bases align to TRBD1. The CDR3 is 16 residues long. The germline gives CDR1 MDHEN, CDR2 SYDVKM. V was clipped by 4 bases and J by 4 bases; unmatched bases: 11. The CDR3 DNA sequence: TGTGCCAGCAGTTCCTCCATACAGGGGGCGGTGTACGAGCAGTACTTC. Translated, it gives CASSSSIQGAVYEQYF.